This is a list of T cell receptor beta chains from one sample in a study of human T cells and chemical hapten exposure. TCRdb reprocessed the RACE reads with MiXCR, giving one entry per CDR3 protein. The sample yields about 120,000 distinct CDR3 sequences, roughly 13% seen once. The sample was whole blood, taken in connection with sensitization to the hapten diphenylcyclopropenone (DPC). The receptors here all came from a woman aged 18 to 35 with alopecia areata. Some clones in this sample may be carry-over from other donors' samples. Each CDR3 is given with its conserved first and last residue. A D gene is named only where the DNA matches it firmly. Part of the rows lack a size; the others show once, few, many or a class for expanded clones.

clone_size,d_call,v_call,j_call,cdr3_aa,cdr3_nt
few,TRBD1,TRBV20-1,TRBJ2-1,CSARDPKKGRGLSYNEQFF,TGCAGTGCTAGGGATCCAAAAAAAGGCAGGGGGCTATCCTACAATGAGCAGTTCTTC
few,.,TRBV20-1,TRBJ1-1,CSARRTWNTEAFF,TGCAGTGCTAGGAGGACCTGGAACACTGAAGCTTTCTTT
.,TRBD1,TRBV20-1,TRBJ1-5,CSARETGVSNQPQHF,TGCAGTGCTAGAGAGACAGGGGTGAGCAATCAGCCCCAGCATTTT
few,TRBD1,TRBV15,TRBJ1-4,CATSREVTGGERFEKLFF,TGTGCCACCAGCAGAGAAGTAACAGGGGGCGAACGGTTTGAAAAACTGTTTTTT
many,.,TRBV20-1,TRBJ2-5,CSARDPGTQYF,TGCAGTGCTAGAGATCCCGGGACCCAGTACTTC
.,.,TRBV30,TRBJ1-1,CAWSQGNTEAFF,TGTGCCTGGAGTCAAGGTAACACTGAAGCTTTCTTT
few,TRBD1,TRBV12-3/TRBV12-4,TRBJ1-2,CASSLGTGGPTNYGYTF,TGTGCCAGCAGTCTCGGGACAGGGGGACCAACTAACTATGGCTACACCTTC
.,.,TRBV9,TRBJ1-2,CASSVVPDLGSNYGYTF,TGTGCCAGCAGCGTAGTCCCAGACCTAGGATCTAACTATGGCTACACCTTC
many,.,TRBV12-3/TRBV12-4,TRBJ1-3,CASSFTRGNTIYF,TGTGCCAGCAGTTTCACTAGGGGAAACACCATATATTTT
few,.,TRBV7-6,TRBJ2-2,CASSPGQTGELFF,TGTGCCAGCAGCCCAGGACAGACCGGGGAGCTGTTTTTT
.,TRBD1,TRBV27,TRBJ1-6,CASSFRGQGNSPLHF,TGTGCCAGCAGTTTTAGGGGACAGGGGAATTCACCCCTCCACTTT
.,.,TRBV28,TRBJ1-3,CAFWGNTIYF,TGTGCCTTTTGGGGAAACACCATATATTTT
many,TRBD1,TRBV7-2,TRBJ2-7,CASSLGTASSYEQYF,TGTGCCAGCAGCCTCGGGACAGCGAGCTCCTACGAGCAGTACTTC
many,.,TRBV12-3/TRBV12-4,TRBJ1-2,CASSLGKAYGYTF,TGTGCCAGCAGTTTAGGTAAAGCCTATGGCTACACCTTC
few,TRBD1,TRBV7-2,TRBJ2-7,CASQGAASAYEQYF,TGTGCCAGCCAGGGGGCGGCTAGCGCCTACGAGCAGTACTTC
many,.,TRBV20-1,TRBJ2-3,CSARLGGAWTDTQYF,TGCAGTGCTAGGTTGGGGGGGGCCTGGACAGATACGCAGTATTTT
.,.,TRBV10-3,TRBJ1-6,CAISEAANSPLHF,TGTGCCATCAGTGAAGCAGCCAATTCACCCCTCCACTTT
few,.,TRBV6-2/TRBV6-3,TRBJ1-2,CASSYSNARGLTLANYGYTF,TGTGCCAGCAGTTACTCGAATGCTCGGGGTCTGACCTTAGCTAACTATGGCTACACCTTC
few,TRBD1,TRBV6-5,TRBJ2-5,CASSYSEGAVETQYF,TGTGCCAGCAGTTACTCTGAGGGGGCTGTGGAGACCCAGTACTTC
.,.,TRBV24-1,TRBJ1-2,CATSDSRGATGYTF,TGTGCCACCAGTGACTCCAGGGGAGCAACTGGCTACACCTTC
many,.,TRBV6-1,TRBJ1-2,CASSRNDGYTF,TGTGCCAGCAGTAGAAATGATGGCTACACCTTC
few,.,TRBV30,TRBJ1-6,CACIRDGLNSPLHF,TGTGCCTGTATCCGGGACGGGCTCAATTCACCCCTCCACTTT
.,.,TRBV11-2,TRBJ1-6,CASSRTEKSPLHF,TGTGCCAGCTCCCGGACGGAGAAATCACCCCTCCACTTT
.,.,TRBV7-6,TRBJ1-1,CASSLGAGLNTEAFF,TGTGCCAGCAGCTTAGGGGCAGGACTGAACACTGAAGCTTTCTTT
.,.,TRBV4-3,TRBJ2-2,CASSQGRTTGELFF,TGCGCCAGCAGCCAGGGACGGACCACCGGGGAGCTGTTTTTT
many,.,TRBV12-3/TRBV12-4,TRBJ1-6,CASSVAGYNSPLHF,TGTGCCAGCAGTGTTGCAGGTTATAATTCACCCCTCCACTTT
few,.,TRBV2,TRBJ2-2,CASGGTRTGELFF,TGTGCCAGCGGGGGGACGCGGACCGGGGAGCTGTTTTTT
.,.,TRBV19,TRBJ2-7,CASSRATGPYEQYF,TGTGCCAGTAGTAGGGCTACAGGGCCCTACGAGCAGTACTTC
few,.,TRBV7-9,TRBJ1-1,CASSRVDSRTEAFF,TGTGCCAGCAGTAGGGTAGACAGTCGGACTGAAGCTTTCTTT
few,.,TRBV6-2/TRBV6-3,TRBJ1-5,CASSPGLSRQPQHF,TGTGCCAGCAGCCCGGGCCTCTCCAGGCAGCCCCAGCATTTT
many,.,TRBV12-3/TRBV12-4,TRBJ2-7,CASTLGGPYEQYF,TGTGCCAGCACCCTCGGGGGTCCCTACGAGCAGTACTTC
.,TRBD2,TRBV3-1,TRBJ2-1,CASSQGRGGGAKPYNEQFF,TGTGCCAGCAGCCAAGGCCGAGGCGGGGGGGCCAAGCCCTACAATGAGCAGTTCTTC
many,.,TRBV5-1,TRBJ2-1,CASSLHIEQFF,TGCGCCAGCAGCCTCCACATTGAGCAGTTCTTC
few,.,TRBV6-5,TRBJ1-1,CASSQQGMNTEAFF,TGTGCCAGCAGCCAACAGGGTATGAACACTGAAGCTTTCTTT